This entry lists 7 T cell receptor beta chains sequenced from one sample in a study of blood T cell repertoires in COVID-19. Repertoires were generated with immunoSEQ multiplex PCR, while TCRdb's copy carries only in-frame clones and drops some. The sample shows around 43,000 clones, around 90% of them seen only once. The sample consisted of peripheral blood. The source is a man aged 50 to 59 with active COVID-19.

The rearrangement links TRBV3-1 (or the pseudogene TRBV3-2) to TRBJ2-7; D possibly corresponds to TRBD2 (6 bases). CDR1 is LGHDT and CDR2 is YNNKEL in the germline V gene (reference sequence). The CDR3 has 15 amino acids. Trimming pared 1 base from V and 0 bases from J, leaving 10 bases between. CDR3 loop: CASSQGPGSSYEQYF. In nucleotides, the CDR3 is TGTGCCAGCAGCCAAGGACCCGGGAGCTCCTACGAGCAGTACTTC.

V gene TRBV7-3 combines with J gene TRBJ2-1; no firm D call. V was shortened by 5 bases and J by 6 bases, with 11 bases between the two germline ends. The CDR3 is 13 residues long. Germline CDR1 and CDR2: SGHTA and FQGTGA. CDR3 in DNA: TGTGCCAGCAGCGATGGCGGAGCCAATGAGCAGTTCTTC. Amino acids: CASSDGGANEQFF.

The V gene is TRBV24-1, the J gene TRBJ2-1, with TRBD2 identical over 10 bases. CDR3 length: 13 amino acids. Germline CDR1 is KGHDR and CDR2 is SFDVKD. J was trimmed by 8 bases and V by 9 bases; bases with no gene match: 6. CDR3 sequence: CATGYSGRYEQFF. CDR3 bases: TGTGCCACCGGTTATAGCGGGAGGTATGAGCAGTTCTTC.

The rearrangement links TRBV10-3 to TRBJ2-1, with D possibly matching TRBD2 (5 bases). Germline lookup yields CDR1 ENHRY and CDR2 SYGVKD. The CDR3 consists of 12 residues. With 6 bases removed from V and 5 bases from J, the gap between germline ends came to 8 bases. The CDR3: CAIRSGDNEQFF. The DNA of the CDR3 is TGTGCCATCAGAAGCGGAGACAATGAGCAGTTCTTC.

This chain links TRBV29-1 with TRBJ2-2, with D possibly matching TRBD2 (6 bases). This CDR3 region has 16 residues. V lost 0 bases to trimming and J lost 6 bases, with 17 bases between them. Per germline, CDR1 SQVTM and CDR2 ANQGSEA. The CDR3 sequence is CSVEEPRGGSAGELFF. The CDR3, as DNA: TGCAGCGTTGAAGAGCCACGGGGAGGATCGGCCGGGGAGCTGTTTTTT.

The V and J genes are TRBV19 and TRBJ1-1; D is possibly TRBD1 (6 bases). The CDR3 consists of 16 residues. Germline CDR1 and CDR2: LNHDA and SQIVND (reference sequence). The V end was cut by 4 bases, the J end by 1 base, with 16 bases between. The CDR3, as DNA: TGTGCCAGTAGTACGACCCCACTGACAGGGAACACTGAAGCTTTCTTT. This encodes CASSTTPLTGNTEAFF. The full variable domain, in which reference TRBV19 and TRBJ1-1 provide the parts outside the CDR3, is DGGITQSPKYLFRKEGQNVTLSCEQNLNHDAMYWYRQDPGQGLRLIYYSQIVNDFQKGDIAEGYSVSREKKESFPLTVTSAQKNPTAFYLCASSTTPLTGNTEAFFGQGTRLTVV.

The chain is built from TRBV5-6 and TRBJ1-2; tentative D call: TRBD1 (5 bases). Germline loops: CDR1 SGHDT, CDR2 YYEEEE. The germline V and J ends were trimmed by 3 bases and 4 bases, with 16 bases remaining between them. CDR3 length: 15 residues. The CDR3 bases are TGTGCCAGCAGCTACCCGGGGGGGAGAATCTATGGCTACACCTTC. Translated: CASSYPGGRIYGYTF.